This T cell receptor (beta chain) appears in the sequencing data of a study of vaccination and CD4 T cells after COVID-19. At the level of the study: At a median approximately 97 days (range 35 to 161) after diagnosis, post-COVID samples were drawn.

Comment on this clonotype: Its antigen is as yet unknown.

This CDR3 is built from 14 residues. Per the germline V gene, CDR1 is KGHSH and CDR2 is LQKENI. V gave up 5 bases and J gave up 7 bases; unmatched junction bases: 8. Treatment described: roughly 10-day PBMC culture with coronavirus spike peptide pools or control peptides (ViraFEST assay). Unexposed donor CD4+ T cells predated the COVID-19 pandemic, collected 2011-2018. Whenever cell numbers allowed, CD4+ T cells from unexposed donors were probed with SARS-CoV-2 S/N and four cold-coronavirus spikes. Study-level findings and limits: Rising from around 20 to 38, the median of SARS-CoV-2-reactive clonotypes did not change significantly. Only post-vaccination samples contained a median around 83% of the reactive clones in convalescent patients.

Sequencing of cultured CD4+ T cell DNA used the Oncomine TCR Beta short-read assay. Genomic DNA extraction was carried out from cultured CD4+ T cells. A single record per CDR3 protein comes from TCRdb applying MiXCR to the PCR reads. The sample holds 7,500 to 9,500 distinct CDR3 sequences, 28% seen once. The TCR sequence derives from a human donor in good health. The chain is built from TRBV18 and TRBJ2-7; 10 bases align to TRBD1. The sample consisted of CD4+ T cells from blood, cultured in vitro. The CDR3 loop reads CASSVGQGEREQYF. The CDR3 DNA sequence: TGTGCCAGCTCAGTTGGACAGGGGGAGAGGGAGCAGTACTTC.